This T cell receptor (beta chain) was sequenced during a study of T cells in tuberculosis. Remarks on this clone: Antigen: not known.

The protocol was immunoSEQ multiplex PCR, while the TCRdb copy is restricted to in-frame clones and leaves out a portion. The data show about 30,000 clones, less than 95% seen once. Unmatched junction bases numbered 4, after V lost 0 bases and J lost 2 bases. This CDR3 has 16 residues. The germline V gene encodes CDR1 GTSNPN and CDR2 SVGIG (reference sequence). Study-level points and caveats: Smaller distances to GMM-specific TCRs suggested their expansion in active tuberculosis.

The sample consisted of PBMCs. The rearrangement joins TRBV30 to TRBJ2-3; 11 bases agree with TRBD1. This receptor was obtained from a donor under 30 with latent tuberculosis or without tuberculosis infection. CDR3 sequence (DNA): TGTGCCTGGAGTGTATTTGGACAGGGGGCCACAGATACGCAGTATTTT. It codes for CAWSVFGQGATDTQYF.